Listed below are T cell receptor beta chains from one sample, sequenced in a study of CD8 T cells in Susac syndrome. MiXCR, applied by TCRdb to the immunoSEQ multiplex PCR reads, yields one record per CDR3 protein. The sample yields about 190,000 distinct CDR3 sequences, approximately 93% seen once. Sequenced sample: CD4+ T cells from PBMCs. The receptor set was obtained from a human donor in good health. Each CDR3 is given with its conserved first and last residue. A D gene is named only where the DNA matches it firmly. Clone size is stated in some rows and not others, as once, few, many or a class when expanded.

.	TRBV5-1	TRBJ1-3	16	.	TGCGCCAGCAGCTTCCTCCCGCGAAACTCTGGAAACACCATATATTTT	CASSFLPRNSGNTIYF
TRBD2	TRBV7-2	TRBJ2-3	18	once	TGTGCCAGCAGCCTTCTTACGATGAGCGGGGGGGCGGCAGATACGCAGTATTTT	CASSLLTMSGGAADTQYF
TRBD1	TRBV4-1	TRBJ2-6	20	.	TGCGCCAGCAGCCAAGATGGGGCCGGGACAGGGGGCTCTGGGGCCAACGTCCTGACTTTC	CASSQDGAGTGGSGANVLTF
.	TRBV24-1	TRBJ2-1	16	.	TGTGCCACCAGTGATCCCCAGCGGCCCTCCTACAATGAGCAGTTCTTC	CATSDPQRPSYNEQFF
TRBD1	TRBV7-2	TRBJ1-5	14	few	TGTGCCAGCAAGGGGACAGGGAGCAATCAGCCCCAGCATTTT	CASKGTGSNQPQHF
.	TRBV4-3	TRBJ2-2	15	.	TGCGCCAGCAGCCCGGCAGGGACGTTCACCGGGGAGCTGTTTTTT	CASSPAGTFTGELFF
TRBD1	TRBV20-1	TRBJ2-7	14	.	TGCAGTGCTAGAGAGGGAGACAGGGGATACGAGCAGTACTTC	CSAREGDRGYEQYF
.	TRBV12-3/TRBV12-4	TRBJ1-5	15	.	TGTGCCAGCAGTCCCGGGGGCAGGGCCCGCCAGCCCCAGCATTTT	CASSPGGRARQPQHF
.	TRBV29-1	TRBJ1-2	10	.	TGCAGCGTTGAGGAGCAGTGGGGCACCTTC	CSVEEQWGTF
TRBD1	TRBV12-3/TRBV12-4	TRBJ2-2	16	.	TGTGCCAGCAGTTTCCCCGGACAGGGAAGGACCGGGGAGCTGTTTTTT	CASSFPGQGRTGELFF
.	TRBV2	TRBJ2-7	16	.	TGTGCCAGCAACTATGGAGGCACAGGTAGTGACTACGAGCAGTACTTC	CASNYGGTGSDYEQYF
.	TRBV7-2	TRBJ2-2	16	.	TGTGCCAGCAGCTTATATCGGGGGGCCGTGACCGGGGAGCTGTTTTTT	CASSLYRGAVTGELFF
.	TRBV7-3	TRBJ1-6	13	.	TGTGCCAGCAGCTTAATGGTTGGGTCACCCCTCCACTTT	CASSLMVGSPLHF
TRBD1	TRBV9	TRBJ1-2	14	.	TGTGCCAGCAGCGGAGGGACAGGGAACGATGGCTACACCTTC	CASSGGTGNDGYTF
.	TRBV28	TRBJ1-5	12	.	TGTGCCAGCAGTTTACGTCTGAGACCCCAGCATTTT	CASSLRLRPQHF
.	TRBV27	TRBJ1-6	14	.	TGTGCCAGCAGTTTTGGCCAGTCTGGGTCACCCCTCCACTTT	CASSFGQSGSPLHF
.	TRBV12-3/TRBV12-4	TRBJ2-2	16	once	TGTGCCAGCAGTTCGGGGCAAGCTCCGAACACCGGGGAGCTGTTTTTT	CASSSGQAPNTGELFF
.	TRBV20-1	TRBJ2-5	11	.	TGCAGTGCGGGTACCCAAGAGACCCAGTACTTC	CSAGTQETQYF
.	TRBV9	TRBJ1-1	13	.	TGTGCCAGCAGCGTAGGGTGGCACACTGAAGCTTTCTTT	CASSVGWHTEAFF
.	TRBV12-3/TRBV12-4	TRBJ1-5	16	.	TGTGCCAGCAGTCCGCCAACGTTGGGCGGTAATCAGCCCCAGCATTTT	CASSPPTLGGNQPQHF
.	TRBV7-2	TRBJ1-4	16	once	TGTGCCAGCAGCTCTGATGACGGGGGTCCTCGTGAAAAACTGTTTTTT	CASSSDDGGPREKLFF
TRBD1	TRBV7-9	TRBJ1-1	14	once	TGTGCCAGCACTCCTACAGGGGTGAACACTGAAGCTTTCTTT	CASTPTGVNTEAFF
.	TRBV7-2	TRBJ2-6	15	.	TGTGCCAGCAGCCGCAGGATCTCTGGGGCCAACGTCCTGACTTTC	CASSRRISGANVLTF
TRBD1	TRBV6-1	TRBJ2-2	17	once	TGTGCCAGCAGTGTCGCAGGACAGGGCGCGAACACCGGGGAGCTGTTTTTT	CASSVAGQGANTGELFF
.	TRBV30	TRBJ2-2	14	.	TGTGCCTGGAGTGTCAACAGTGACACCGGGGAGCTGTTTTTT	CAWSVNSDTGELFF
.	TRBV25-1	TRBJ2-7	14	.	TGTGCCAGCAGTGAATACGGCAGGGGATACGAGCAGTACTTC	CASSEYGRGYEQYF
TRBD2	TRBV29-1	TRBJ2-3	16	.	TGCAGCGTGCCATCTATGCGGGGGGCGGGCACAGATACGCAGTATTTT	CSVPSMRGAGTDTQYF
TRBD2	TRBV6-5	TRBJ2-3	15	once	TGTGCCAGCAGTCGAGACGGGGGGGACGCAGATACGCAGTATTTT	CASSRDGGDADTQYF
.	TRBV12-3/TRBV12-4	TRBJ1-1	16	.	TGTGCCAGCAGTTCGTATTTGGGGGACAAGAACACTGAAGCTTTCTTT	CASSSYLGDKNTEAFF
.	TRBV7-8	TRBJ2-7	14	.	TGTGCCAGCAGCTTAGGGACACGTTCCTACGAGCAGTACTTC	CASSLGTRSYEQYF
.	TRBV30	TRBJ1-1	13	.	TGTGCCTGGAGTGAGTCGGGCATAACTGAAGCTTTCTTT	CAWSESGITEAFF
TRBD2	TRBV7-9	TRBJ2-2	15	.	TGTGCCAGCCGACTAGCGGGGACGAACACCGGGGAGCTGTTTTTT	CASRLAGTNTGELFF
.	TRBV6-2/TRBV6-3	TRBJ2-5	14	.	TGTGCCAGCAGTCGCCCTGGGACAACAGAGACCCAGTACTTC	CASSRPGTTETQYF
TRBD2	TRBV20-1	TRBJ2-3	17	.	TGCAGTACAACCCTTAGTCCTAGCGGGGGCCGTCGAGATACGCAGTATTTT	CSTTLSPSGGRRDTQYF
.	TRBV20-1	TRBJ1-4	14	.	TGCAGTGCTATAGACGGTGCAACTAATGAAAAACTGTTTTTT	CSAIDGATNEKLFF
.	TRBV20-1	TRBJ1-1	14	.	TGCAGTACAGTCAGGCCCGGGAGGAACACTGAAGCTTTCTTT	CSTVRPGRNTEAFF
TRBD2	TRBV27	TRBJ2-1	12	medium-sized	TGTGCCAGCACTCGGGGGGGCAATGAGCAGTTCTTC	CASTRGGNEQFF
.	TRBV5-1	TRBJ1-1	11	.	TGCGCCAGCAGACGAACTAATGAAGCTTTCTTT	CASRRTNEAFF
.	TRBV12-3/TRBV12-4	TRBJ1-1	15	.	TGTGCCAGCAGGGATACTTGGCCTCCGGGCACTGAAGCTTTCTTT	CASRDTWPPGTEAFF
.	TRBV6-6	TRBJ1-4	16	.	TGTGCCAGCAGTTACGCTAGGGGTGGTATGGATGAAAAACTGTTTTTT	CASSYARGGMDEKLFF
.	TRBV29-1	TRBJ2-3	17	.	TGCAGCGCCGAGGGCTCCGGTTCGGGACTTGGCACAGATACGCAGTATTTT	CSAEGSGSGLGTDTQYF
.	TRBV21-1	TRBJ2-2	16	once	TGTGCCAGCAGCAAAGAGGCTGGGCAGATCACCGGGGAGCTGTTTTTT	CASSKEAGQITGELFF
.	TRBV7-2	TRBJ1-2	13	.	TGTGCCAGCAGCGAGGGGGTCGGAGGTGGCTACACCTTC	CASSEGVGGGYTF
.	TRBV11-1	TRBJ2-7	13	.	TGTGCCAGCAGCTTAGCTACCACCTACGAGCAGTACTTC	CASSLATTYEQYF
.	TRBV28	TRBJ1-2	14	once	TGTGCCAGCAGTTTAGAGGGGAACAACTATGGCTACACCTTC	CASSLEGNNYGYTF
.	TRBV6-2/TRBV6-3	TRBJ1-1	15	.	TGTGCCAGCAGGGACATAAGGCAACTCTACACTGAAGCTTTCTTT	CASRDIRQLYTEAFF
TRBD1	TRBV30	TRBJ1-1	13	.	TGTGCCTGGACCGACAGGGGGAATACTGAAGCTTTCTTT	CAWTDRGNTEAFF
.	TRBV28	TRBJ2-7	13	.	TGTGCCAGCAGCGCCGGGCCAGGGAGCGAGCAGTACTTC	CASSAGPGSEQYF
.	TRBV18	TRBJ2-7	13	.	TGTGCCAGCTCACCACCAGTAGCAGGCGAGCAGTACTTC	CASSPPVAGEQYF
.	TRBV7-9	TRBJ1-2	14	.	TGTGCCAGCAGCTTAGGACAGTTTAGCTATGGCTACACCTTC	CASSLGQFSYGYTF
TRBD2	TRBV7-3	TRBJ2-3	16	.	TGTGCCAGCAGCCGGACTAGCGGGGGGGCCGCAGATACGCAGTATTTT	CASSRTSGGAADTQYF
.	TRBV12-3/TRBV12-4	TRBJ2-7	13	.	TGTGCCAGCAGTTTATTCATGGGTTTAGAGCAGTACTTC	CASSLFMGLEQYF
TRBD1	TRBV6-6	TRBJ2-7	15	.	TGTGCCAGCAGTGTTTTCGCGACAGGGAAGTACGAGCAGTACTTC	CASSVFATGKYEQYF
TRBD2	TRBV5-1	TRBJ2-1	15	.	TGCGCCAGCAGTTACAGTGGGGGGGGGATGAATGAGCAGTTCTTC	CASSYSGGGMNEQFF
TRBD1	TRBV5-4	TRBJ2-7	16	.	TGTGCCAGCAGCTTGGAATCGGGACAGGGGTCATACGAGCAGTACTTC	CASSLESGQGSYEQYF
.	TRBV5-6	TRBJ1-2	15	.	TGTGCCAGCAGCCATAGACAGGCCACTAACTATGGCTACACCTTC	CASSHRQATNYGYTF
.	TRBV15	TRBJ1-1	14	once	TGTGCCACCAGCAGTGGGGTAATAAACACTGAAGCTTTCTTT	CATSSGVINTEAFF
TRBD2	TRBV7-2	TRBJ2-7	14	.	TGTGCCAGCAGCGTGACTAGCAAGGCCTACGAGCAGTACTTC	CASSVTSKAYEQYF
TRBD1	TRBV28	TRBJ2-5	16	once	TGTGCCAGCACGACGATAACAGGACAGGGGGCTGAGACCCAGTACTTC	CASTTITGQGAETQYF
TRBD1	TRBV20-1	TRBJ2-2	15	.	TGCAGTGCTAGAGGGGACAGGGGGTTGGCCGGGGAGCTGTTTTTT	CSARGDRGLAGELFF